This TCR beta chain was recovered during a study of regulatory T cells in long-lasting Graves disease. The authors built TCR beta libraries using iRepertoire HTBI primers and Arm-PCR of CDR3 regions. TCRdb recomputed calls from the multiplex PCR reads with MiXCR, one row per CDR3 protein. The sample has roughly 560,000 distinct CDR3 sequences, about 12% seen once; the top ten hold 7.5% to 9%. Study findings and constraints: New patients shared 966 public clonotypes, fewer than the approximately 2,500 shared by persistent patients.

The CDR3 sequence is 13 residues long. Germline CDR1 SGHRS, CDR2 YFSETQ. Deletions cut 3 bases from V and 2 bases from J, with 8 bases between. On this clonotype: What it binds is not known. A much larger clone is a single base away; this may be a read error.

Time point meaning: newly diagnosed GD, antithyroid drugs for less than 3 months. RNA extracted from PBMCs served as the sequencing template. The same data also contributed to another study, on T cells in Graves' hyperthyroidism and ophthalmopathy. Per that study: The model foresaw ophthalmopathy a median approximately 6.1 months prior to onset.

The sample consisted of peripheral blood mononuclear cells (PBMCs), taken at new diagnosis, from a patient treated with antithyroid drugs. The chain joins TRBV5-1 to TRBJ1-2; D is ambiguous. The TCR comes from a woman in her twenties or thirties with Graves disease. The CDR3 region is CASSSVRNYGYTF. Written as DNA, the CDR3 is TGCGCCAGCAGCTCGGTCCGAAACTATGGCTACACCTTC. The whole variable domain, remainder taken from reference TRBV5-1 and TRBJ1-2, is KAGVTQTPRYLIKTRGQQVTLSCSPISGHRSVSWYQQTPGQGLQFLFEYFSETQRNKGNFPGRFSGRQFSNSRSEMNVSTLELGDSALYLCASSSVRNYGYTFGSGTRLTVV.